Listed here is a single T cell receptor beta chain. The entry originates in a study of T cells after posttransplantation cyclophosphamide. Profiled with immunoSEQ multiplex PCR; TCRdb holds only in-frame clones, not every one. The profile shows some 66,000 clones, just over 90% of them singletons. CDR3 length: 13 residues. Between the trimmed V and J ends, which lost 6 bases and 6 bases, there was a span of 14 bases. Germline V gives CDR1 MNHEY, CDR2 SVGAGI. This rearrangement joins TRBV6-5 to TRBJ1-2; TRBD1 might be the D (6 bases). Material: PBMCs. This receptor was identified in a woman younger than 45 in good health and a related stem cell transplant donor. The CDR3 DNA reads as TGTGCCAGCAGCAACAGGGTCGGGAATGGCTACACCTTC. Amino acids: CASSNRVGNGYTF.